These 17 T cell receptor beta chains originate from one sample sequenced in a study of blood T cell repertoires in COVID-19. Measured with immunoSEQ multiplex PCR; TCRdb has only the in-frame clones, and not every one. The data contain approximately 500,000 clones, approximately 87% of them singletons. Input material: PBMCs or T cells enriched from blood (not recorded which). The receptor set was obtained from a woman aged 40 to 50 who had recovered from COVID-19.

This sequence joins TRBV19 and TRBJ1-2; no reliable D call. Germline loops: CDR1 LNHDA, CDR2 SQIVND (reference sequence). CDR3 length: 17 amino acids. Trimming pared 7 bases from V and 5 bases from J, leaving 26 bases between. CDR3 protein: CASNSIGRTRPRYGYTF. The CDR3, as DNA: TGTGCCAGTAACAGTATAGGGAGGACGCGCCCCCGTTATGGCTACACCTTC.

This chain joins TRBV10-1 and TRBJ2-2; possibly TRBD1 for D (5 bases). The CDR3 runs to 15 residues. The germline V gene encodes CDR1 WNHNN and CDR2 SYGVQD (reference sequence). Trimming left V 3 bases short and J 7 bases short, with 15 bases between. In nucleotides, the CDR3 is TGCGCCAGCAGTGACAGGACACTCACGGGCGGGGAGCTGTTTTTT. This gives the protein CASSDRTLTGGELFF.

CDR3 in amino acids: CASSLEPTGDEQYF. The CDR3 bases are TGTGCCAGCAGCTTAGAGCCGACAGGAGACGAGCAGTACTTC. This rearrangement joins TRBV11-2 to TRBJ2-7; weak D call: TRBD1 (6 bases). The V end lost 0 bases, the J end lost 5 bases, and 11 bases lay between the germline ends. The CDR3 has 14 amino acids. The germline V gene has CDR1 SGHAT and CDR2 FQNNGV.

This chain connects TRBV19 to TRBJ2-1, with D possibly TRBD1 on 6 matching bases. The length of the CDR3 is 16 residues. V was cut by 0 bases and J by 8 bases, with 17 bases left in between. Germline values: CDR1 LNHDA, CDR2 SQIVND (reference sequence). CDR3: CASSIDWGLPPYEQFF. The CDR3 coding sequence is TGTGCCAGTAGTATAGACTGGGGGCTGCCCCCCTATGAGCAGTTCTTC. Variable domain in full (rest from reference TRBV19 and TRBJ2-1): DGGITQSPKYLFRKEGQNVTLSCEQNLNHDAMYWYRQDPGQGLRLIYYSQIVNDFQKGDIAEGYSVSREKKESFPLTVTSAQKNPTAFYLCASSIDWGLPPYEQFFGPGTRLTVL.

This clone was seen once. V gene TRBV29-1 combines with J gene TRBJ2-1; 12 nucleotides align to TRBD2. V gave up 3 bases and J gave up 3 bases; unmatched junction bases: 6. Germline values: CDR1 SQVTM, CDR2 ANQGSEA. The CDR3 contains 16 residues. The CDR3 sequence is CSVDGLAGLGYNEQFF. The CDR3 nucleotides are TGCAGCGTTGACGGACTAGCGGGGCTGGGCTACAATGAGCAGTTCTTC.

On this clone: An end of the junction does not agree with germline; a read error may underlie this. The V call is TRBV10-1, the J call TRBJ2-7; a possible D gene is TRBD1 (6 bases). Per germline, CDR1 WNHNN and CDR2 SYGVQD (reference sequence). The CDR3 length is 11 residues. This CDR3 is CASSDTGKKCF. CDR3 in DNA: TGCGCCAGCAGTGATACAGGGAAGAAGTGCTTC.

This chain connects TRBV6-2 or TRBV6-3 to TRBJ2-4; 9 bases align to TRBD2. The CDR3 has 15 amino acids. The germline V gene encodes CDR1 MNHEY and CDR2 SVGEGT. V was clipped by 2 bases and J by 6 bases; unmatched bases: 5. The CDR3 coding sequence is TGTGCCAGCAGTTACGGGGGTAGCGGGAGAAACATTCAGTACTTC. It encodes CASSYGGSGRNIQYF.

The chain employs TRBV19 and TRBJ2-1; TRBD2 agrees at 7 bases. The CDR3 length is 15 residues. CDR1 LNHDA and CDR2 SQIVND come from the germline V gene (reference sequence). With 6 bases clipped from V and 4 bases from J, the junction kept 9 bases outside the gene matches. CDR3: CASSRSSGIYNEQFF. CDR3 DNA: TGTGCCAGTAGCCGGTCCAGCGGGATTTACAATGAGCAGTTCTTC.

V gene TRBV3-1 (or the pseudogene TRBV3-2) combines with J gene TRBJ1-1, with a weak D call TRBD1 (6 bases). Germline CDR1 reads LGHDT; CDR2 reads YNNKEL (reference sequence). The CDR3 spans 15 residues. Trimming removed 4 bases at V and 0 bases at J, with 12 bases between. The CDR3 DNA reads TGTGCCAGCAGCCCGACGGGGGGGCTGAACACTGAAGCTTTCTTT. Amino acid sequence: CASSPTGGLNTEAFF.

This clone was detected ten times or more. The chain joins TRBV12-5 to TRBJ2-3, with no clear D. Trimming cost V 6 bases and J 3 bases, with 7 bases left between them. The CDR3 has 12 amino acids. Germline V gives CDR1 LGHNT, CDR2 FRNRAP. CDR3 sequence (DNA): TGTGCTAGTGGCATCCAAACAGATACGCAGTATTTT. Encoded protein: CASGIQTDTQYF.

The CDR3 DNA sequence: TGTGCCAGCAGTGAGAGGGGACAGGGGGCACTGAAAGCTTTCTTT. This sequence encodes CASSERGQGALKAFF. The chain links TRBV6-1 to TRBJ1-1, with 12 bases lining up with TRBD1. The germline CDR1 and CDR2 sequences are MNHNS and SASEGT. V lost 3 bases to trimming and J lost 9 bases; unmatched junction nucleotides: 8. The CDR3 totals 15 residues.

The CDR3 DNA follows: TGCGCCAGCAGCCTACGGCGACAGGGGGATGGCTACACCTTC. Protein sequence: CASSLRRQGDGYTF. The V and J genes are TRBV5-1 and TRBJ1-2; 9 bases fit TRBD1. The length of the CDR3 is 14 residues. The junction had 7 bases not matched to a gene; V was cut back by 4 bases and J by 6 bases. Germline CDR1 is SGHRS and CDR2 is YFSETQ.

The chain joins TRBV5-4 to TRBJ2-5, with TRBD2 identical over 7 bases. In germline, CDR1 is SGHNT, CDR2 YYREEE (reference sequence). J gave up 5 bases and V 1 base, and 5 bases lay outside the gene matches. The CDR3 is made up of 14 amino acids. The CDR3 sequence: CASSLRGEGETQYF. CDR3 sequence (DNA): TGTGCCAGCAGCTTGCGGGGGGAAGGGGAGACCCAGTACTTC.

V usage is TRBV7-9 and J usage is TRBJ1-1; 9 bases fit TRBD1. CDR3 length equals 16 residues. Trimming removed 5 bases from V and 7 bases from J; junction bases left unmatched: 14. Germline V gene sequence: CDR1 SEHNR, CDR2 FQNEAQ (reference sequence). CDR3 nucleotides: TGTGCCAGCAGCCAAATAGCGGACAGGGGTCGGGTTGAAGCTTTCTTT. Its translation: CASSQIADRGRVEAFF.

This sequence joins TRBV29-1 and TRBJ2-5; D might be TRBD2 (7 bases). V was cut by 3 bases and J by 9 bases, with 17 bases left in between. Germline CDR1 reads SQVTM; CDR2 reads ANQGSEA. CDR3 length: 13 residues. In nucleotides, the CDR3 is TGCAGCGTTGATTCCGGGGGGCGAGGGGCCCAGTACTTC. Translating it yields CSVDSGGRGAQYF.

The chain links TRBV4-2 to TRBJ2-1, with TRBD2 matching over 10 bases. Germline lookup yields CDR1 LGHNA and CDR2 YNFKEQ. The ends lost 4 bases at V and 8 bases at J; junction bases unmatched: 8. This CDR3 comprises 15 residues. The CDR3 region is CASSLSGRRGDEQFF. The DNA of the CDR3 is TGTGCCAGCAGCCTTAGCGGGAGGAGGGGCGATGAGCAGTTCTTC.

V gene TRBV9 combines with J gene TRBJ2-3, with 12 bases lining up with TRBD2. The CDR3 length is 15 residues. V lost 3 bases, J lost 4 bases, and 3 bases stayed unmatched. Germline V CDR1 and CDR2: SGDLS, YYNGEE. DNA for the CDR3: TGTGCCAGCAGCGGGACTAGCGGGATGGCAGATACGCAGTATTTT. Translated, it gives CASSGTSGMADTQYF.